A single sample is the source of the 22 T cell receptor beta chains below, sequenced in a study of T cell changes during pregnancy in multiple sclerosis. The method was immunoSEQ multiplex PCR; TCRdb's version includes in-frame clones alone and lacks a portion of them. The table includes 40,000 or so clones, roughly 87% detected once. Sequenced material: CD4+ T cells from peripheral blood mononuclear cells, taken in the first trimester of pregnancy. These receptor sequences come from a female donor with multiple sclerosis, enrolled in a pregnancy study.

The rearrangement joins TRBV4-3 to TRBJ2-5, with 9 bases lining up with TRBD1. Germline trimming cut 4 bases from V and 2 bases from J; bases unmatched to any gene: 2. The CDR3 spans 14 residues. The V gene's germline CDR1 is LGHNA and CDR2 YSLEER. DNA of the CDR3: TGCGCCAGCAGCCCCGGGACAGGGCAAGAGACCCAGTACTTC. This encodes CASSPGTGQETQYF.

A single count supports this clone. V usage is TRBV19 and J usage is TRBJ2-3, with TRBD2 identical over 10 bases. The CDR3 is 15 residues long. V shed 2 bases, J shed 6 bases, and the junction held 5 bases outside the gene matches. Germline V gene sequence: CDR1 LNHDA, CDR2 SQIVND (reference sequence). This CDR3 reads CASSITGTSDDTQYF. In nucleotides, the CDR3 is TGTGCCAGTAGTATAACTGGGACTAGCGACGATACGCAGTATTTT.

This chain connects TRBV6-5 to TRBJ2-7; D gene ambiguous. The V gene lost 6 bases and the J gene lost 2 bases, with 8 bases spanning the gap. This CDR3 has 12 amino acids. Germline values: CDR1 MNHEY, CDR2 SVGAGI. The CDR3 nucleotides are TGTGCCAGCAGGACAAAGACCTACGAGCAGTACTTC. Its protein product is CASRTKTYEQYF.

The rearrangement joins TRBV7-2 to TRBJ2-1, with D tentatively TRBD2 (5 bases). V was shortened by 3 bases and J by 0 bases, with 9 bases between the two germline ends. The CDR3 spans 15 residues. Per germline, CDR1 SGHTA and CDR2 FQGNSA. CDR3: CASSFEGSSYNEQFF. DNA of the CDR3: TGTGCCAGCAGCTTTGAGGGAAGCTCCTACAATGAGCAGTTCTTC.

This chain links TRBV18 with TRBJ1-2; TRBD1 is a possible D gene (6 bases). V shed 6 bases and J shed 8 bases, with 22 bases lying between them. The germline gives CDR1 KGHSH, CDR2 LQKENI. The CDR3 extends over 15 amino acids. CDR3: CASSLATAGERGYTF. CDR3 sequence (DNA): TGTGCCAGCTCTCTAGCAACCGCAGGGGAGCGAGGCTACACCTTC.

The CDR3 coding sequence is TGTGCCAGCAGCAATACAGGGTTTAGAGAGACCCAGTACTTC. Translating it yields CASSNTGFRETQYF. The gene calls are TRBV9 and TRBJ2-5, with a possible D match to TRBD1 (6 bases). The CDR3 sequence is 14 residues long. The germline V gene has CDR1 SGDLS and CDR2 YYNGEE. Trimming removed 4 bases from V and 4 bases from J, with 14 bases in between.

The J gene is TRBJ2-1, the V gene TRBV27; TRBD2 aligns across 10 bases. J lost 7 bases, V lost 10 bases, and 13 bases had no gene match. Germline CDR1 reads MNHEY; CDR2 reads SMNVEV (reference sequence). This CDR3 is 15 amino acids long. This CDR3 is CATRLLAGGRNEQFF. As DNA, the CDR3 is TGTGCCACCCGACTCTTAGCGGGAGGTCGGAATGAGCAGTTCTTC.

CDR3: CASSLWGRTVEAKNIQYF. The CDR3 DNA reads TGTGCCAGCAGTTTATGGGGGCGGACAGTCGAAGCCAAAAACATTCAGTACTTC. The chain has TRBV28 and TRBJ2-4; a weak D match, TRBD1 (6 bases). CDR1 and CDR2 from the germline V gene are MDHEN and SYDVKM. The CDR3 runs 18 residues. Trimming pared 0 bases from V and 0 bases from J, leaving 15 bases between.

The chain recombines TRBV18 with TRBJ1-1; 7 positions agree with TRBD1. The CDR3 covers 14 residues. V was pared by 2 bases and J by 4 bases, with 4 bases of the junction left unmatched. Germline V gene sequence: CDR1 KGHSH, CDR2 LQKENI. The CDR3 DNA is TGTGCCAGCTCACCAGGCGGGACAGTCACTGAAGCTTTCTTT. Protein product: CASSPGGTVTEAFF.

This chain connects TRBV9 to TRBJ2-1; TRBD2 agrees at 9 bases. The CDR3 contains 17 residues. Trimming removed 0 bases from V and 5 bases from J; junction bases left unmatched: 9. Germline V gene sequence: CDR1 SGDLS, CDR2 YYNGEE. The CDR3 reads CASSVATGLAGNNEQFF. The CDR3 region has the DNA TGTGCCAGCAGCGTAGCTACGGGGCTAGCGGGGAACAATGAGCAGTTCTTC.

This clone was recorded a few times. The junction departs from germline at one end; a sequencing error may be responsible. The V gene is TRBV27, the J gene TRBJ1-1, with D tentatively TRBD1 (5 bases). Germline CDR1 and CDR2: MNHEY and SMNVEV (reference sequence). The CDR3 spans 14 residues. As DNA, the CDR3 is TGTGCCAGCAGTTTATTGGGTGAGGGGACTGTAGCTTTCTTT. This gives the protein CASSLLGEGTVAFF.

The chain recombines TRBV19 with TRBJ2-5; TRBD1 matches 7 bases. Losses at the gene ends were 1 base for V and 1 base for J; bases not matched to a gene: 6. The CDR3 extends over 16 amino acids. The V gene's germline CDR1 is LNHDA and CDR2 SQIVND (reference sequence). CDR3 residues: CASSIGQGESQETQYF. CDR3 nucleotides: TGTGCCAGTAGTATAGGTCAGGGGGAGTCCCAAGAGACCCAGTACTTC.

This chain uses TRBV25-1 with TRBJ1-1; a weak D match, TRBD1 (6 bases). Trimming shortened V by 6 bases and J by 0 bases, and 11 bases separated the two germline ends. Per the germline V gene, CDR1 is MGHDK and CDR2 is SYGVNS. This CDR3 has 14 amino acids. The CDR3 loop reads CASSVTGMNTEAFF. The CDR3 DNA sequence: TGTGCCAGCAGCGTTACAGGGATGAACACTGAAGCTTTCTTT.

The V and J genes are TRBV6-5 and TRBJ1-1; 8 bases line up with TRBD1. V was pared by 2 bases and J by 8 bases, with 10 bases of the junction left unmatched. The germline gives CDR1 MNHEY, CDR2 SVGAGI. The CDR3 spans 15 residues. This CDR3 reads CASSYSRDRRQEAFF. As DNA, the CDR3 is TGTGCCAGCAGTTACAGCCGGGACAGGCGACAAGAAGCTTTCTTT.

DNA for the CDR3: TGTGCCAGCAGCTTTAGTTCCTACGAGCAGTACTTC. It yields the protein CASSFSSYEQYF. The rearrangement uses TRBV5-6 and TRBJ2-7; D is undetermined. Per the germline V gene, CDR1 is SGHDT and CDR2 is YYEEEE. Trimming cost V 2 bases and J 1 base, with 4 bases left between them. The CDR3 contains 12 residues.

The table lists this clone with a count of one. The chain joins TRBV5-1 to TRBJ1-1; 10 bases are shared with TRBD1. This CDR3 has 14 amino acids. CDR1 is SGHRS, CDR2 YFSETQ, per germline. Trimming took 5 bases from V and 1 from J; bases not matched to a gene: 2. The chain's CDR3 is CASSWTGGNTEAFF. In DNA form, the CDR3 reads TGCGCCAGCAGTTGGACAGGGGGGAACACTGAAGCTTTCTTT.

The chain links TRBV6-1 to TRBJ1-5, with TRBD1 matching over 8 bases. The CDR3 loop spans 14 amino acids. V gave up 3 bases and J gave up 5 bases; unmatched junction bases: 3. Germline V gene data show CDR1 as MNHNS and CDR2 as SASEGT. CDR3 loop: CASSDGQGDQPQHF. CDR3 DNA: TGTGCCAGCAGTGATGGACAGGGCGATCAGCCCCAGCATTTT.

The chain's CDR3 is CASKYGTDNEKLFF. The CDR3 nucleotides are TGTGCCAGCAAATACGGGACAGACAATGAAAAACTGTTTTTT. The V gene is TRBV2, the J gene TRBJ1-4, with 7 bases that match TRBD1. Germline CDR1 and CDR2: SNHLY and FYNNEI. Germline trimming cut 7 bases from V and 5 bases from J; bases unmatched to any gene: 7. The CDR3 loop spans 14 amino acids.

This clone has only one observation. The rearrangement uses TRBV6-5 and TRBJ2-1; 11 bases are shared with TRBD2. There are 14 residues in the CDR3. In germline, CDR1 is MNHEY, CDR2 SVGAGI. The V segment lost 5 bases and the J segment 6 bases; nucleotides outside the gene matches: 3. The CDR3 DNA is TGTGCCAGCAGTATAGGACTAGCGGGCAATGAGCAGTTCTTC. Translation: CASSIGLAGNEQFF.

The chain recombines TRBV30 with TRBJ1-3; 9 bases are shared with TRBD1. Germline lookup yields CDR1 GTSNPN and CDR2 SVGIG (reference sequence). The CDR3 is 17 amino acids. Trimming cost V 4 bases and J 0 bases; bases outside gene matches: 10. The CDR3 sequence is CAWNRDRAPHSGNTIYF. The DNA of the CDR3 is TGTGCCTGGAATAGGGACAGGGCTCCCCACTCTGGAAACACCATATATTTT.

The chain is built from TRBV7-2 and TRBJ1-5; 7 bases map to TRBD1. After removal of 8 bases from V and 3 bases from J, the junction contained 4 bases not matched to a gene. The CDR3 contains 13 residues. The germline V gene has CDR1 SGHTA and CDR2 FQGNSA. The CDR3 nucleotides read TGTGCCAGCGCCGACAGGGTCAATCAGCCCCAGCATTTT. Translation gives CASADRVNQPQHF.

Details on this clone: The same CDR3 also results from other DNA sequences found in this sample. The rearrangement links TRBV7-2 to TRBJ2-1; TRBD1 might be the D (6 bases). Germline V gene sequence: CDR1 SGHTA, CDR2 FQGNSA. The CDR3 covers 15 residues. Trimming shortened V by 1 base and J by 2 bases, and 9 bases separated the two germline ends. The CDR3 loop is CASSLVAGAYNEQFF. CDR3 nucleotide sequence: TGTGCCAGCAGCTTAGTTGCAGGGGCCTACAATGAGCAGTTCTTC.